The TCR beta chain under discussion was sequenced for a study of identical twins. TCRdb analysed the 5' RACE reads with MiXCR anew, one entry per CDR3 protein. The sample lists hundreds of thousands of distinct CDR3 sequences, around 24% occurring once. Germline CDR1 is MNHEY and CDR2 is SMNVEV (reference sequence). This CDR3 comprises 14 residues. Deletions cut 6 bases from V and 8 bases from J, with 19 bases between. A few counts support this clonotype. A further study also used this sample, focusing on T cells expressing NK-cell markers.

The genes are TRBV27 and TRBJ1-2; no clear D. The clonotype originates from a woman aged 18-29 years in good health. Source material: CD4+ T cells sorted from blood. Here the CDR3 reads CASSPRGGTWGYTF. For the CDR3, the DNA is TGTGCCAGCAGCCCCCGCGGAGGAACATGGGGCTACACCTTC.